This T cell receptor (beta chain) was captured by sequencing in a study of radiation and T cells in renal cell carcinoma. Study as a whole: Nephrectomy followed 15 Gy stereotactic body radiation by 4 weeks.

Time point of the sample: baseline pretreatment blood. The treatment denotes: 15 Gy SBRT to primary tumor, nephrectomy 4 weeks later. This renal cell carcinoma was of the clear cell type. The CDR3 runs to 14 residues. CDR1 and CDR2 (germline): SSHAT, FNYEAQ (reference sequence). Some clones are missing from TCRdb's copy, which holds only in-frame ones; the method was immunoSEQ multiplex PCR. The table has approximately 110,000 clones, around 84% seen once. As concerns this clone: Its antigen is undetermined. Germline is not matched at one junction end, which may reflect a read error.

Study findings and constraints: Baseline intratumoral clonotype presence is unknown without pretreatment biopsies. In blood, top tumor clones expanded by 2 weeks, shrinking by 4.

This receptor was obtained from a woman aged 60-70 years with renal cell carcinoma. The chain employs TRBV7-7 and TRBJ2-3; D uncertain. The sample consisted of blood, taken from a patient whose treatment included radiotherapy and nephrectomy. As DNA, the CDR3 is TGTGCTAGCAGCTCAATCGGACCCACAGATACGCAGTATTTT. This sequence encodes CASSSIGPTDTQYF.